The present T cell receptor (beta chain) was sequenced within a study of blood T cell repertoires in COVID-19. About the study: The United States, Italy and Spain were the sources of the acute and convalescent COVID-19 samples. PBMCs, B-cell-depleted T cells, or T cells provided the cDNA or gDNA that made up the material.

CDR3 length equals 18 residues. CDR1 LNHDA and CDR2 SQIVND come from the germline V gene (reference sequence). V shed 6 bases, J shed 7 bases, and the junction held 19 bases outside the gene matches. The authors' processing: Nucleated cell number was recorded as an estimate derived from reference gene primer amplification. Libraries were prepared by immunoSEQ multiplex PCR; TCRdb keeps only in-frame clonotypes and omits some of them. That table furnishes V, J and clone size, whereas the DNA furnished D and trimming. The sample lists approximately 290,000 clones; 89% were seen once. This rearrangement joins TRBV19 to TRBJ2-1; 9 positions match TRBD1. The specimen sequenced was peripheral blood. This receptor was identified in a woman between 55 and 75 years old with acute or convalescent COVID-19. Here the CDR3 DNA reads TGTGCCAGTAGAGGGCCCTTTGGGGACAGGGACCCTGGGAATGAGCAGTTCTTC. Translating it yields CASRGPFGDRDPGNEQFF.